Here is one TCR beta chain with its context. TCRdb's copy holds only in-frame clones and misses some; the assay was immunoSEQ multiplex PCR. The top ten hold 4% to 5.5% of the sample, which has 100,000 to 150,000 clones, roughly nine tenths seen once. The sample comes from a study of cytomegalovirus exposure and HLA in healthy donors. Germline V gene lookup returns CDR1 MGHRA and CDR2 YSYEKL. This CDR3 contains 14 residues. V shed 0 bases and J shed 4 bases, with 4 bases lying between them. The chain links TRBV4-1 to TRBJ1-6; D unresolved. The sequence was collected from a man between 18 and 29 years old in good health and CMV-seropositive. The sequenced sample was PBMCs. The CDR3 sequence: CASSQDPYNSPLHF. The CDR3 nucleotides are TGCGCCAGCAGCCAAGACCCATATAATTCACCCCTCCACTTT.